This record covers a single TCR beta chain. Together with a sample-barcoded 5' primer, a J-beta primer mix was included in a second PCR lasting roughly 6 to 12 cycles. Every single cDNA molecule received a tag from a template-switch adaptor with 12 random nucleotides. TCRdb re-called the 5' RACE reads with MiXCR, one entry per CDR3 protein. Among nearly 1 million distinct CDR3 sequences, around 54% were seen once, and the ten largest hold roughly 23%. The sample is drawn from a study of blood T cells in healthy people across ages. The sequenced sample was blood. The source is an older woman in good health.

Written as DNA, the CDR3 is TGTGCCAGCTCACCGTGGGCGGGTGGAACAGATACGCAGTATTTT. It specifies CASSPWAGGTDTQYF. The chain links TRBV18 to TRBJ2-3; weak D call: TRBD2 (5 bases). The V end lost 3 bases, the J end lost 3 bases, and 13 bases lay between the germline ends. This CDR3 has 15 amino acids. Germline assignment: CDR1 KGHSH and CDR2 LQKENI.